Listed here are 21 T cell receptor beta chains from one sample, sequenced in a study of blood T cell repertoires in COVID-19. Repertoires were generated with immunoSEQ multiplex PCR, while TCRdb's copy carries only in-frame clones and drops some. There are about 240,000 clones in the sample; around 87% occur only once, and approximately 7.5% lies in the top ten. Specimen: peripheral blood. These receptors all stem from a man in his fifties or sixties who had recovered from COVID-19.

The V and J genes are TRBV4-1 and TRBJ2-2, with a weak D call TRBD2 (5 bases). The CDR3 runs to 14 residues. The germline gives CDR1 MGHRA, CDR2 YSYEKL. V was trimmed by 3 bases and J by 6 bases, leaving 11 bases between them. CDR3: CASSHNWRSGELFF. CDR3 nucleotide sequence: TGCGCCAGCAGCCACAACTGGAGGTCCGGGGAGCTGTTTTTT.

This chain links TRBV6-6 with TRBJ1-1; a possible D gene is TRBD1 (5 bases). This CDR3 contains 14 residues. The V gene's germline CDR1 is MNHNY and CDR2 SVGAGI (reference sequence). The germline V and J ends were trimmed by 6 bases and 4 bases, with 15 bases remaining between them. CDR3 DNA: TGTGCCAGCAGCGGACGGGTGGGGGGCACTGAAGCTTTCTTT. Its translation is CASSGRVGGTEAFF.

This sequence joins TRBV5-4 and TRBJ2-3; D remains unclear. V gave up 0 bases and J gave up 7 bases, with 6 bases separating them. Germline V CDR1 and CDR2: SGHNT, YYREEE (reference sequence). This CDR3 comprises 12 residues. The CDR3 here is CASSLDYHTQYF. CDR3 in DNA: TGTGCCAGCAGCTTGGACTACCATACGCAGTATTTT.

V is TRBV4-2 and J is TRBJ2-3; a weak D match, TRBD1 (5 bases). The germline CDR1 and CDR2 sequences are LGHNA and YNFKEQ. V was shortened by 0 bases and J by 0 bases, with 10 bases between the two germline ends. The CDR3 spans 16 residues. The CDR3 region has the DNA TGTGCCAGCAGCCAAGATAGGCAGGGAAGCACAGATACGCAGTATTTT. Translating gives CASSQDRQGSTDTQYF.

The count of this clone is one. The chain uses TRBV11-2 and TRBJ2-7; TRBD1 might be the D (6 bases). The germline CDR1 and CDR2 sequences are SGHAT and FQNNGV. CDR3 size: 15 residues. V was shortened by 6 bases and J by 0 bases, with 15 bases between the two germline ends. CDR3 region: CASRKPRDISYEQYF. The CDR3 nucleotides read TGTGCCAGCAGGAAACCCCGGGACATCTCCTACGAGCAGTACTTC.

The CDR3 coding sequence is TGTGCCAGCTCTATCGGCGGTCAGCCCCAGCATTTT. Protein product: CASSIGGQPQHF. The genes are TRBV18 and TRBJ1-5; D remains ambiguous. Per germline, CDR1 KGHSH and CDR2 LQKENI. The V and J ends lost 6 bases and 6 bases respectively, with 9 bases between them. The CDR3 runs to 12 residues.

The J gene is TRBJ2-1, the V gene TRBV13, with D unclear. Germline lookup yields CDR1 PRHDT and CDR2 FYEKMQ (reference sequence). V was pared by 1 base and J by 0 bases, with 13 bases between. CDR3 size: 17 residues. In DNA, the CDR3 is TGTGCCAGCAGCTTAGACGGCCGACCTAGCTCCTACAATGAGCAGTTCTTC. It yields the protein CASSLDGRPSSYNEQFF. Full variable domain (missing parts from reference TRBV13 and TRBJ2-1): AAGVIQSPRHLIKEKRETATLKCYPIPRHDTVYWYQQGPGQDPQFLISFYEKMQSDKGSIPDRFSAQQFSDYHSELNMSSLELGDSALYFCASSLDGRPSSYNEQFFGPGTRLTVL.

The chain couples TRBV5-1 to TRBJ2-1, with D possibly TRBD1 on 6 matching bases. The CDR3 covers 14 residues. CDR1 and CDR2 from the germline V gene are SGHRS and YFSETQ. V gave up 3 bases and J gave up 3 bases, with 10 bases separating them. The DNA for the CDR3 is TGCGCCAGCAGCTCGACAGGCAACTACAATGAGCAGTTCTTC. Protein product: CASSSTGNYNEQFF.

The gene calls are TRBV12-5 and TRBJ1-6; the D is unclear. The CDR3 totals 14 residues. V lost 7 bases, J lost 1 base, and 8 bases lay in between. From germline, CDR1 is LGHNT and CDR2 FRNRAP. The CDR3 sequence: CASDSSSYNSPLHF. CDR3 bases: TGTGCTAGTGACTCTAGTTCCTATAATTCACCCCTCCACTTT.

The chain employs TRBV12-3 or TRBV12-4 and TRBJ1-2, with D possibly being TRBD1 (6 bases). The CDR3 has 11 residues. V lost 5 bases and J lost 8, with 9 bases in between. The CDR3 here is CASSTGHGYTF. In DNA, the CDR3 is TGTGCCAGCAGTACGGGACACGGCTACACCTTC.

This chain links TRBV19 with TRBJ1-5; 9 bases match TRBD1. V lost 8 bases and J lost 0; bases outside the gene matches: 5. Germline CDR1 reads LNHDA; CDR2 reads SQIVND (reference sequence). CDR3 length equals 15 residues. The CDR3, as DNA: TGTGCCAGTTCCACAGGGGGCTTTAGCAATCAGCCCCAGCATTTT. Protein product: CASSTGGFSNQPQHF. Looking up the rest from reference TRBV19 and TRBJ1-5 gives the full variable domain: DGGITQSPKYLFRKEGQNVTLSCEQNLNHDAMYWYRQDPGQGLRLIYYSQIVNDFQKGDIAEGYSVSREKKESFPLTVTSAQKNPTAFYLCASSTGGFSNQPQHFGDGTRLSIL.

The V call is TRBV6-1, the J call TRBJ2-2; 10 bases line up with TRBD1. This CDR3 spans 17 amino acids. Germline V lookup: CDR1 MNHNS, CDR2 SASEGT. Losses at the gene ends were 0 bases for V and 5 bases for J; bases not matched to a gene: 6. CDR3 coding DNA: TGTGCCAGCAGTGAAGCGGGACGGGACAGGGGAACCGGGGAGCTGTTTTTT. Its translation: CASSEAGRDRGTGELFF.

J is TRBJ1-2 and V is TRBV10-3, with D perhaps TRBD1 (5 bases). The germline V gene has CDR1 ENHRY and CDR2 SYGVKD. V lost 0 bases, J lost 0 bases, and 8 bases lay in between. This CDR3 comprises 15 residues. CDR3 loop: CAISESRGANYGYTF. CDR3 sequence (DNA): TGTGCCATCAGTGAGTCGCGGGGCGCTAACTATGGCTACACCTTC.

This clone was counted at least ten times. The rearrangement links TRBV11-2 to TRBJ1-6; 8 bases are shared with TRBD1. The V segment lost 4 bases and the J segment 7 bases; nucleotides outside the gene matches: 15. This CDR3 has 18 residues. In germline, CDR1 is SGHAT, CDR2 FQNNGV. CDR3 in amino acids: CASSSTERNRGRNSPLHF. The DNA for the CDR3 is TGTGCCAGCAGCTCAACCGAAAGAAACAGGGGGAGAAATTCACCCCTCCACTTT. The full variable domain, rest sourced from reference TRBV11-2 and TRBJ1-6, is EAGVAQSPRYKIIEKRQSVAFWCNPISGHATLYWYQQILGQGPKLLIQFQNNGVVDDSQLPKDRFSAERLKGVDSTLKIQPAKLEDSAVYLCASSSTERNRGRNSPLHFGNGTRLTVT.

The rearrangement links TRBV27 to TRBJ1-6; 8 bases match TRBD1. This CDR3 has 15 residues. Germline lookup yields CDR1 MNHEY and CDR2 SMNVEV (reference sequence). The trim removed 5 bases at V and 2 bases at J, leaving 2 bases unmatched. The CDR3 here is CASSDRGPYNSPLHF. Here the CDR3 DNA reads TGTGCCAGCAGTGACAGGGGTCCCTATAATTCACCCCTCCACTTT.

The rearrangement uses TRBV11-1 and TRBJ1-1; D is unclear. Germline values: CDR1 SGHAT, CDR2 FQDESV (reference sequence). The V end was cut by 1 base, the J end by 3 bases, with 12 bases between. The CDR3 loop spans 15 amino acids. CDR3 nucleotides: TGTGCCAGCAGCTTAGTGCGGGTAATGCACACTGAAGCTTTCTTT. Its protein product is CASSLVRVMHTEAFF.

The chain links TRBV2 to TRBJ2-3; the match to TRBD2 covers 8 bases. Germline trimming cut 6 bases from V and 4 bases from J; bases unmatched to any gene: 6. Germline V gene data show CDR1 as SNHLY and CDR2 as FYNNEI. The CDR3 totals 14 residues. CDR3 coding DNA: TGTGCCAGCAGGGGGACTAGGCTTTCAGATACGCAGTATTTT. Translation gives CASRGTRLSDTQYF.

This chain's CDR3 is CASSQSVAGNEKLFF. In nucleotides, the CDR3 is TGTGCCAGCAGCCAATCGGTGGCAGGGAACGAAAAACTGTTTTTT. The chain is built from TRBV4-2 and TRBJ1-4, with a possible D match to TRBD1 (5 bases). Germline V CDR1 and CDR2: LGHNA, YNFKEQ. V lost 2 bases and J 8 bases, leaving 15 bases between the germline ends. This CDR3 is built from 15 residues.

CDR3 coding DNA: TGTGCCAGCAGCCAAAATAGCGGGGGCGAGTGGGAGACCCAGTACTTC. Encoded protein: CASSQNSGGEWETQYF. This rearrangement joins TRBV5-4 to TRBJ2-5; 9 nucleotides agree with TRBD2. Trimming took 4 bases from V and 5 from J; bases not matched to a gene: 12. The CDR3 covers 16 residues. Germline loops: CDR1 SGHNT, CDR2 YYREEE (reference sequence).

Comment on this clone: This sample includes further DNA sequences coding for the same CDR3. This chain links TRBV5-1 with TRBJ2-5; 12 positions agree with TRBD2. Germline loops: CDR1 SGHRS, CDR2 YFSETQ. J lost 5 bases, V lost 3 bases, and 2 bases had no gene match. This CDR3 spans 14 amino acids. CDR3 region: CASSSSGGAETQYF. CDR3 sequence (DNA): TGCGCCAGCAGCTCTAGCGGGGGGGCCGAGACCCAGTACTTC. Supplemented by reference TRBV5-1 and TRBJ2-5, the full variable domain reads KAGVTQTPRYLIKTRGQQVTLSCSPISGHRSVSWYQQTPGQGLQFLFEYFSETQRNKGNFPGRFSGRQFSNSRSEMNVSTLELGDSALYLCASSSSGGAETQYFGPGTRLLVL.

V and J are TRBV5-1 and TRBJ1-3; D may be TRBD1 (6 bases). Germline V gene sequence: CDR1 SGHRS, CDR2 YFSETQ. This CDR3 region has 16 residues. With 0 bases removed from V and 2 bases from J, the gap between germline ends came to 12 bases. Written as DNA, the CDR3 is TGCGCCAGCAGCTTGGACGGCAGGGGTGCTGGAAACACCATATATTTT. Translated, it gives CASSLDGRGAGNTIYF.